These 28 T cell receptor beta chains originate from one sample sequenced in a study of beta chain features in type 1 diabetes. Findings and caveats of the study: In all four CD4+ subsets, TCRB CDR3 length was significantly, moderately reduced in type 1 diabetes.

Their antigens are not known. Sequenced material consisted of expressed TCRB transcripts (all of the isolated RNA was reverse transcribed). Assay: immunoSEQ multiplex PCR; the TCRdb copy retains only in-frame clones and omits some. The sample lists around 360,000 clones; roughly 12% were seen once. The sequenced sample consisted of naive CD4+ T cells from blood. The receptor set was obtained from a woman aged 18 to 35 with type 1 diabetes.

The chain is built from TRBV11-3 and TRBJ2-3; a weak D match, TRBD2 (6 bases). V lost 3 bases to trimming and J lost 2 bases, with 9 bases between them. This CDR3 region has 14 residues. Germline loops: CDR1 SGHNT, CDR2 YENEEA. CDR3 sequence reads: CASSLGGDTDTQYF. The CDR3 region has the DNA TGTGCCAGCAGCTTGGGCGGGGACACAGATACGCAGTATTTT.

The genes are TRBV30 and TRBJ2-1, with 7 bases matching TRBD2. The V gene's germline CDR1 is GTSNPN and CDR2 SVGIG (reference sequence). V was pared by 8 bases and J by 1 base, with 14 bases of the junction left unmatched. The CDR3 has 16 amino acids. This CDR3 reads CATVLGGGWSYNEQFF. The CDR3 coding sequence is TGTGCCACTGTCCTTGGGGGAGGGTGGTCCTACAATGAGCAGTTCTTC. Full variable domain (remainder filled in from reference TRBV30 and TRBJ2-1): SQTIHQWPATLVQPVGSPLSLECTVEGTSNPNLYWYRQAAGRGLQLLFYSVGIGQISSEVPQNLSASRPQDRQFILSSKKLLLSDSGFYLCATVLGGGWSYNEQFFGPGTRLTVL.

The chain combines TRBV4-1 with TRBJ2-1; weak D call: TRBD1 (5 bases). V gave up 0 bases and J gave up 10 bases, with 16 bases separating them. CDR1 is MGHRA and CDR2 is YSYEKL in the germline V gene. This CDR3 is 15 amino acids long. CDR3 protein: CASSQDEGARSEQFF. In nucleotides, the CDR3 is TGCGCCAGCAGCCAAGATGAAGGGGCGAGAAGCGAGCAGTTCTTC.

In DNA form, the CDR3 reads TGTGCCAGCAGCTTGGGCCCACTAGCCTACGAGCAGTACTTC. Its translation is CASSLGPLAYEQYF. The chain has TRBV5-4 and TRBJ2-7; weak D call: TRBD2 (5 bases). This CDR3 is built from 14 residues. In germline, CDR1 is SGHNT, CDR2 YYREEE (reference sequence). V was trimmed by 0 bases and J by 2 bases, leaving 9 bases between them.

The chain combines TRBV4-2 with TRBJ1-1; D unresolved. The CDR3 consists of 13 residues. Germline V CDR1 and CDR2: LGHNA, YNFKEQ. With 0 bases removed from V and 11 bases from J, the gap between germline ends came to 13 bases. The CDR3 nucleotides read TGTGCCAGCAGCCAAGATCGGGAGAAGAGGGCTTTCTTT. This encodes CASSQDREKRAFF.

The chain uses TRBV27 and TRBJ1-2; no reliable D call. V lost 2 bases and J lost 6, with 7 bases in between. The CDR3 has 12 residues. Germline V lookup: CDR1 MNHEY, CDR2 SMNVEV (reference sequence). Here the CDR3 DNA reads TGTGCCAGCAGTTTACGGGGAGATGGCTACACCTTC. Its translation: CASSLRGDGYTF.

This clone was observed a handful of times. J is TRBJ1-1 and V is TRBV11-2; tentatively, D is TRBD1 (5 bases). CDR1 is SGHAT and CDR2 is FQNNGV in the germline V gene. The CDR3 consists of 13 residues. Trimming took off 3 bases at V and 4 bases at J, with 9 bases between the two ends. The CDR3 DNA reads TGTGCCAGCAGCTTGGTGGGGCGCACTGAAGCTTTCTTT. It specifies CASSLVGRTEAFF.

V gene TRBV30 combines with J gene TRBJ2-1; the match to TRBD2 covers 11 bases. Germline CDR1 GTSNPN, CDR2 SVGIG (reference sequence). The CDR3 sequence is 17 residues long. V gave up 2 bases and J gave up 8 bases; unmatched junction bases: 14. CDR3 in amino acids: CAWSKLGGTSGRHEQFF. For the CDR3, the DNA is TGTGCCTGGAGTAAGTTGGGAGGAACTAGCGGGAGACATGAGCAGTTCTTC.

This clone was counted a few times. V gene TRBV6-1 combines with J gene TRBJ2-7; 10 positions match TRBD2. CDR1 is MNHNS, CDR2 SASEGT, per germline. This CDR3 region has 15 residues. The junction had 12 bases not matched to a gene; V was cut back by 6 bases and J by 7 bases. CDR3 sequence: CASSPTSGDPWEQYF. The CDR3 region has the DNA TGTGCCAGCAGCCCAACTAGCGGGGACCCCTGGGAGCAGTACTTC.

The gene calls are TRBV4-3 and TRBJ2-3; a weak D match, TRBD2 (5 bases). The CDR3 runs to 17 residues. CDR1 is LGHNA, CDR2 YSLEER, per germline. V was shortened by 2 bases and J by 4 bases, with 19 bases between the two germline ends. The CDR3 DNA reads TGCGCCAGCAGCCAAAAACCCCCGGACTCAGCACCAGATACGCAGTATTTT. Its translation: CASSQKPPDSAPDTQYF.

The V and J genes are TRBV5-1 and TRBJ2-7; 7 bases align to TRBD2. The length of the CDR3 is 15 residues. Trimming cost V 4 bases and J 6 bases; bases outside gene matches: 13. Germline lookup yields CDR1 SGHRS and CDR2 YFSETQ. CDR3 in amino acids: CASSRTGLNVGEQYF. The CDR3 bases are TGCGCCAGCAGCCGGACGGGACTAAACGTGGGCGAGCAGTACTTC.

On this clone: The junction and the germline gene differ at one end; a read error may be behind it. The chain links TRBV7-9 to TRBJ2-4; 9 positions agree with TRBD1. This CDR3 comprises 12 residues. The germline CDR1 and CDR2 sequences are SEHNR and FQNEAQ (reference sequence). CDR3 coding DNA: TGTGCCAGCAGCGAGGACAGGGGATCCGTGGGCTTC. This encodes CASSEDRGSVGF.

This clone turned up a few times. The V gene is TRBV18, the J gene TRBJ2-5; 9 nucleotides match TRBD2. V was clipped by 1 base and J by 5 bases; unmatched bases: 5. Germline V lookup: CDR1 KGHSH, CDR2 LQKENI. The CDR3 loop spans 15 amino acids. Written as DNA, the CDR3 is TGTGCCAGCTCACCACGGACTAGCGCACTGGAGACCCAGTACTTC. This codes for CASSPRTSALETQYF.

The chain links TRBV7-2 to TRBJ2-1; D remains ambiguous. V was trimmed by 1 base and J by 4 bases, leaving 5 bases between them. Germline-derived CDR1 and CDR2 are SGHTA and FQGNSA. There are 13 residues in the CDR3. This CDR3 reads CASSLELYNEQFF. The CDR3 coding sequence is TGTGCCAGCAGCTTAGAACTATACAATGAGCAGTTCTTC.

The chain has TRBV6-5 and TRBJ1-1; the D is unclear. Germline assignment: CDR1 MNHEY and CDR2 SVGAGI. The CDR3 extends over 12 amino acids. The V end was cut by 6 bases, the J end by 8 bases, with 13 bases between. The CDR3 loop reads CASSPWTGEAFF. For the CDR3, the DNA is TGTGCCAGCAGCCCCTGGACGGGGGAAGCTTTCTTT.

Only a few counts were recorded for this clone. This chain uses TRBV27 with TRBJ2-6, with D perhaps matching TRBD2 (5 bases). V lost 2 bases and J lost 2, with 7 bases in between. CDR3 length: 15 residues. Germline V CDR1 and CDR2: MNHEY, SMNVEV (reference sequence). The CDR3 loop reads CASSLVGAGANVLTF. CDR3 nucleotide sequence: TGTGCCAGCAGTTTAGTCGGGGCTGGGGCCAACGTCCTGACTTTC.

The J gene is TRBJ1-2, the V gene TRBV28, with 7 bases matching TRBD1. CDR1 and CDR2 (germline): MDHEN, SYDVKM. The CDR3 consists of 14 residues. V shed 2 bases and J 4 bases; nucleotides not matched to a gene: 4. This CDR3 reads CASSLARQGYGYTF. DNA for the CDR3: TGTGCCAGCAGTTTAGCGAGACAGGGCTATGGCTACACCTTC.

This clone was counted a few times. The chain carries TRBV4-2 and TRBJ2-1, with 8 bases matching TRBD1. CDR1 and CDR2 (germline): LGHNA, YNFKEQ. This CDR3 is 16 amino acids long. After removal of 0 bases from V and 3 bases from J, the junction contained 4 bases not matched to a gene. CDR3 DNA sequence: TGTGCCAGCAGCCAAGAGGAGGACAGGGTCTACAATGAGCAGTTCTTC. Protein: CASSQEEDRVYNEQFF.

The chain employs TRBV29-1 and TRBJ2-4, with 7 positions matching TRBD2. This CDR3 has 13 residues. V lost 1 base and J lost 9; bases outside the gene matches: 6. Looked up from germline, CDR1 is SQVTM and CDR2 is ANQGSEA. CDR3 sequence (DNA): TGCAGCGTTGAAGTGAGCCCGGGGGGCATTCAGTACTTC. Protein product: CSVEVSPGGIQYF.

This clone was recorded a few times. V usage is TRBV5-4 and J usage is TRBJ1-1, with TRBD1 identical over 8 bases. CDR3 length: 15 amino acids. V dropped 2 bases and J dropped 2; count of bases not matched to a gene: 5. Germline V gene data show CDR1 as SGHNT and CDR2 as YYREEE (reference sequence). The CDR3 region has the DNA TGTGCCAGCAGCTTCAGTGGGACAGGAAACACTGAAGCTTTCTTT. It yields the protein CASSFSGTGNTEAFF.

In its sample, this clone was seen a few times. The V call is TRBV30, the J call TRBJ2-7, with D hard to call. Looked up from germline, CDR1 is GTSNPN and CDR2 is SVGIG (reference sequence). The CDR3 length is 11 residues. The V and J ends lost 1 base and 3 bases respectively, with 4 bases between them. CDR3 nucleotide sequence: TGTGCCTGGAGTGGAGGCTACGAGCAGTACTTC. As protein: CAWSGGYEQYF. The whole variable domain, remainder taken from reference TRBV30 and TRBJ2-7, is SQTIHQWPATLVQPVGSPLSLECTVEGTSNPNLYWYRQAAGRGLQLLFYSVGIGQISSEVPQNLSASRPQDRQFILSSKKLLLSDSGFYLCAWSGGYEQYFGPGTRLTVT.

This rearrangement joins TRBV7-3 to TRBJ2-1; the D gene is possibly TRBD2 (5 bases). V was shortened by 5 bases and J by 9 bases, with 11 bases between the two germline ends. CDR1 SGHTA and CDR2 FQGTGA come from the germline V gene. This CDR3 is built from 12 residues. The CDR3 region has the DNA TGTGCCAGCAGCCTAATCGCGGGTGAGCAGTTCTTC. The encoded protein is CASSLIAGEQFF.

The V call is TRBV11-2, the J call TRBJ2-5, with 12 nucleotides matching TRBD2. Germline trimming cut 5 bases from V and 7 bases from J; bases unmatched to any gene: 11. The CDR3 has 16 amino acids. The V gene's germline CDR1 is SGHAT and CDR2 FQNNGV. The CDR3 sequence is CASSPGLAGGYGTQYF. In DNA form, the CDR3 reads TGTGCCAGCAGCCCCGGCCTAGCGGGGGGGTACGGGACCCAGTACTTC.

A few counts support this clone. This sequence joins TRBV6-6 and TRBJ2-4, with 10 bases that match TRBD1. CDR3 size: 15 residues. The germline CDR1 and CDR2 sequences are MNHNY and SVGAGI (reference sequence). With 5 bases clipped from V and 7 bases from J, the junction kept 8 bases outside the gene matches. The CDR3 loop is CASSVRDRGTNIQYF. The CDR3 coding sequence is TGTGCCAGCAGTGTCCGGGACAGGGGAACGAACATTCAGTACTTC.

The chain employs TRBV10-3 and TRBJ2-7, with TRBD2 identical over 7 bases. Germline CDR1 ENHRY, CDR2 SYGVKD. With V trimmed by 4 bases and J by 7 bases, 10 bases remained unmatched. This CDR3 region has 14 residues. CDR3 DNA: TGTGCCATCAGTGGGGCTACCGGGGAGGGGGAGCAGTACTTC. It yields the protein CAISGATGEGEQYF.

CDR3 in amino acids: CASSPGPQETQYF. For the CDR3, the DNA is TGTGCCAGCTCACCAGGGCCTCAAGAGACCCAGTACTTC. The gene calls are TRBV18 and TRBJ2-5; D is unclear. This CDR3 has 13 residues. Per the germline V gene, CDR1 is KGHSH and CDR2 is LQKENI. V was clipped by 2 bases and J by 2 bases, with 6 bases between them.

The chain uses TRBV7-9 and TRBJ2-3; 8 bases align to TRBD2. The CDR3 loop spans 15 amino acids. With V trimmed by 4 bases and J by 3 bases, 6 bases remained unmatched. The germline V gene encodes CDR1 SEHNR and CDR2 FQNEAQ (reference sequence). The CDR3 DNA is TGTGCCAGCAGCTACGAGCGGGGGAGGACAGATACGCAGTATTTT. It encodes CASSYERGRTDTQYF.

CDR3 loop: CATSQGIQETQYF. The CDR3 DNA sequence: TGTGCCACCTCACAGGGAATCCAAGAGACCCAGTACTTC. The genes are TRBV10-3 and TRBJ2-5; a weak D match, TRBD1 (6 bases). There are 13 residues in the CDR3. Germline CDR1 ENHRY, CDR2 SYGVKD. Trimming took off 10 bases at V and 1 base at J, with 13 bases between the two ends.